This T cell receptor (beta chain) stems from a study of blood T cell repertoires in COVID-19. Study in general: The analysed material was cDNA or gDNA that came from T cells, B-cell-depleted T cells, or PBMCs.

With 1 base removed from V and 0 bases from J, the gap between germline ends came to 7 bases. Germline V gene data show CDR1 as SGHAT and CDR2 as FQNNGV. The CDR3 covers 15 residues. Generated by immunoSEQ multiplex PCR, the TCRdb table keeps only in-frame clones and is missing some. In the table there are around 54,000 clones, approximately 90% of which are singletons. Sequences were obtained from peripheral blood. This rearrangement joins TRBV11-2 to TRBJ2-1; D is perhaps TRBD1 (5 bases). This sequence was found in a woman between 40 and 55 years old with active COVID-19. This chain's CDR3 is CASSLAQASYNEQFF. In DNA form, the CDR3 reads TGTGCCAGCAGCTTAGCACAGGCCTCCTACAATGAGCAGTTCTTC.